Sequencing of this T cell receptor (beta chain) was carried out in a study of T cells in Graves' hyperthyroidism and ophthalmopathy. Broader study findings: Ophthalmopathy was told apart from stable hyperthyroidism by a 13 V-J model. The blood repertoire included most of the expanded thyroid clonotypes above 0.001.

The investigators amplified TCR beta CDR3 regions from RNA transcripts. TCR CDR3 regions were first amplified by RT-PCR with HTBI primers. TCRdb reanalysed the multiplex PCR reads using MiXCR and keeps one entry per CDR3 protein. Of roughly 500,000 distinct CDR3 sequences in the sample, 46% were seen once. Regarding this clonotype: Its antigen is unidentified.

CDR3 length equals 14 residues. CDR1 SGHDT and CDR2 YYEEEE come from the germline V gene. V was clipped by 2 bases and J by 11 bases, with 19 bases between them. Patients were excluded because of uncontrolled infection, other autoimmune disease, pregnancy or lactation. The specimen was peripheral blood or thyroid tissue (not recorded which). The clonotype originates from an adult woman with Graves' disease, either hyperthyroidism or ophthalmopathy (not recorded which). The chain employs TRBV5-6 and TRBJ1-1; perhaps TRBD1 as D (5 bases). The CDR3 region is CASSLVRGRRTAFF. The CDR3 DNA reads as TGTGCCAGCAGCTTAGTAAGGGGCCGTAGGACCGCTTTCTTT.